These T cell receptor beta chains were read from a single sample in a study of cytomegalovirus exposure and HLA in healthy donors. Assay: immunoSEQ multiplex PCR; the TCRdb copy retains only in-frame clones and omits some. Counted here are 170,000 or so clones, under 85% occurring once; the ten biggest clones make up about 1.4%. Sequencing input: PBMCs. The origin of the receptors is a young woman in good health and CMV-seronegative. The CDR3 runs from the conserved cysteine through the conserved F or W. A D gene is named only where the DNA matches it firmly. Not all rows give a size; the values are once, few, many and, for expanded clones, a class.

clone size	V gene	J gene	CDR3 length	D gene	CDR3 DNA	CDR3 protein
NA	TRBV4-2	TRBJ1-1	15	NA	TGTGCCAGCAGCCAAGATGAACTAGGCAGAGATGAAGCTTTCTTT	CASSQDELGRDEAFF
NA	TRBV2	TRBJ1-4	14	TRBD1	TGTGCCAGCAGTGTTTTGGGACAGGGAGAAAAACTGTTTTTT	CASSVLGQGEKLFF
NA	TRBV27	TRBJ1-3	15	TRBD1	TGTGCCAGCAGTTCAGAGGGGGCTGGGGGAAACACCATATATTTT	CASSSEGAGGNTIYF
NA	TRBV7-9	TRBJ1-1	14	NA	TGTGCCAGCAGCTCCCAGGGCGGTCCCACTGAAGCTTTCTTT	CASSSQGGPTEAFF
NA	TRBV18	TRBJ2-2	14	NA	TGTGCCAGCTCATCCCCCTACGGTGCCGGGGAGCTGTTTTTT	CASSSPYGAGELFF
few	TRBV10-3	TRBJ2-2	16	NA	TGTGCCATCAGCTCAATCTCAGGGGCGGGCACCGGGGAGCTGTTTTTT	CAISSISGAGTGELFF
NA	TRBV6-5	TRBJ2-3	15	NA	TGTGCCAGCAGCCCCGGGTCCCTAGGGGAAGATACGCAGTATTTT	CASSPGSLGEDTQYF
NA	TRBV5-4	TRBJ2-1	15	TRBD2	TGTGCCAGCAGCTTCTTGCGGGGGGCCCTCAATGAGCAGTTCTTC	CASSFLRGALNEQFF
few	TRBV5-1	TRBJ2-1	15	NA	TGCGCCAGCAGCGCGGGCATGTATGAGGATCTGAAGCAGTTCTTC	CASSAGMYEDLKQFF
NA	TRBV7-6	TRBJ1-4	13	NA	TGTGCCAGCAGGGACAGCTTTAATGAAAAACTGTTTTTT	CASRDSFNEKLFF
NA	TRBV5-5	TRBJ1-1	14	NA	TGTGCCAGCAGCTTACGTCCAGGCCAGTTAGAAGCTTTCTTT	CASSLRPGQLEAFF
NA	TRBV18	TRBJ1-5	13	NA	TGTGCCAGCTCCCTCGGGGACAATCAGCCCCAGCATTTT	CASSLGDNQPQHF
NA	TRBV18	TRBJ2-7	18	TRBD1	TGTGCCAGCTCACAAACGCGATCTGCTCCGGGACAGTCCTACGAGCAGTACTTC	CASSQTRSAPGQSYEQYF
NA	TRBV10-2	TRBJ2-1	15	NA	TGCGCCAGCACCGTTGTTGCGAGCTCCTACAATGAGCAGTTCTTC	CASTVVASSYNEQFF
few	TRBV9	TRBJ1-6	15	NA	TGTGCCAGCAGCGTAGATTCCAGGGGTTCTTCACCCCTCCACTTT	CASSVDSRGSSPLHF